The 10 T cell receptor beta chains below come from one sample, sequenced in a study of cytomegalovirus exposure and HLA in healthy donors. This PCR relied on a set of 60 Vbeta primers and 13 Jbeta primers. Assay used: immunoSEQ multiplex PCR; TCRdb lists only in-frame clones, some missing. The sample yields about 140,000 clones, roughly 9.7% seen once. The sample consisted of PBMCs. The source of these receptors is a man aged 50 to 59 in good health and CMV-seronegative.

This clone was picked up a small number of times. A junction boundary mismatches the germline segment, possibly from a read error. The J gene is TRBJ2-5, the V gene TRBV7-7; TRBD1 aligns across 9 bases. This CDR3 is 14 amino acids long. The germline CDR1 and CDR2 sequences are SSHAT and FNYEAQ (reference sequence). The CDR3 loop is CASSLNRGRETQYF. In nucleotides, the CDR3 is TGTGCTAGCAGCTTAAACAGGGGGCGAGAGACCCAGTACTTC.

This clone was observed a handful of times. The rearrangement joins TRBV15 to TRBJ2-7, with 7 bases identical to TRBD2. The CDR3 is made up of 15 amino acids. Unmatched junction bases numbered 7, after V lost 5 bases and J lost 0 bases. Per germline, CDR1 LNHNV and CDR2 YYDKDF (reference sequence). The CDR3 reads CATSQEGGSSYEQYF. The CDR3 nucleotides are TGTGCCACCAGCCAGGAGGGCGGGAGCTCCTACGAGCAGTACTTC.

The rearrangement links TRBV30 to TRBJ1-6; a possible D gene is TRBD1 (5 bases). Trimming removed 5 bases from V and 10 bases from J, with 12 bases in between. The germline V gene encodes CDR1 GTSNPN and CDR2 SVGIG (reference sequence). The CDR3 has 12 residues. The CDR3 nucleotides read TGTGCCTGGGACAGATCGAGGTCACCCCTCCACTTT. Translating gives CAWDRSRSPLHF.

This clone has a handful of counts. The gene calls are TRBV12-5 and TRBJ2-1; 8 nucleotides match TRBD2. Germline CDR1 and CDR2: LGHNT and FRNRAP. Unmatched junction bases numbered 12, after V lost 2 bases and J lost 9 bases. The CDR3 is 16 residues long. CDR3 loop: CASGLSLAGLGGEQFF. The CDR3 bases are TGTGCTAGTGGTTTGAGCCTAGCGGGCTTAGGGGGTGAGCAGTTCTTC.

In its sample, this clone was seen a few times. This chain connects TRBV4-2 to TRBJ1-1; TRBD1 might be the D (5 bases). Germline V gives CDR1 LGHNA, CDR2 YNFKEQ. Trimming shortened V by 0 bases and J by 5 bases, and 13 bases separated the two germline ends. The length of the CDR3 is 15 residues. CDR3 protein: CASSQDWGRGTEAFF. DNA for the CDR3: TGTGCCAGCAGCCAAGATTGGGGCAGAGGTACTGAAGCTTTCTTT.

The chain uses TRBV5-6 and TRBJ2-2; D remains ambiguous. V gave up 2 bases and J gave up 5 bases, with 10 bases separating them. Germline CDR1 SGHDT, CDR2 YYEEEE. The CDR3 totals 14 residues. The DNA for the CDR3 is TGTGCCAGCAGCTTCCTAGGATATACCGGGGAGCTGTTTTTT. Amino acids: CASSFLGYTGELFF.

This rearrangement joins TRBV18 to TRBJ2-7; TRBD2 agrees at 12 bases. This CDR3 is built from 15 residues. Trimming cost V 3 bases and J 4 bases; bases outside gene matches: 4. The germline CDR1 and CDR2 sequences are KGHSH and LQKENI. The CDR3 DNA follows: TGTGCCAGCTCACCCCTAGCGGGGGGGCTTTACGAGCAGTACTTC. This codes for CASSPLAGGLYEQYF.

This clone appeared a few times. CDR3 in DNA: TGTGCCCGTTCGGACAGCCCGACTGGAAACACCATATATTTT. This codes for CARSDSPTGNTIYF. V is TRBV30 and J is TRBJ1-3, with a possible D match to TRBD1 (6 bases). CDR1 and CDR2 (germline): GTSNPN, SVGIG (reference sequence). This CDR3 has 14 residues. Deletions cut 8 bases from V and 2 bases from J, with 16 bases between.

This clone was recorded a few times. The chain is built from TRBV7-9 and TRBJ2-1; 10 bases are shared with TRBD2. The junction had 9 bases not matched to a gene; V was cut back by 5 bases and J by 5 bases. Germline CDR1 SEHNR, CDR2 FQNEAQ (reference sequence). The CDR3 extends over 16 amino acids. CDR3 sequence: CASSQLAGNPNNEQFF. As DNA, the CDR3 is TGTGCCAGCAGCCAACTAGCGGGAAACCCCAACAATGAGCAGTTCTTC.

The CDR3 DNA reads as TGTGCCAGCAGCCGACTAGCGGGGGGCCCAGATACGCAGTATTTT. This translates into CASSRLAGGPDTQYF. The chain couples TRBV7-3 to TRBJ2-3; 13 nucleotides agree with TRBD2. CDR3 length equals 15 residues. Germline-derived CDR1 and CDR2 are SGHTA and FQGTGA. J gave up 4 bases and V 5 bases, and 3 bases lay outside the gene matches. The full variable domain, with the rest looked up from reference TRBV7-3 and TRBJ2-3, is GAGVSQTPSNKVTEKGKYVELRCDPISGHTALYWYRQSLGQGPEFLIYFQGTGAADDSGLPNDRFFAVRPEGSVSTLKIQRTERGDSAVYLCASSRLAGGPDTQYFGPGTRLTVL.